Following are 4 T cell receptor beta chains from one sample sequenced in a study of a mutant IDH1 vaccine in newly diagnosed glioma. The antigens these receptors bind are not known. The assay was immunoSEQ multiplex PCR, and TCRdb's table has in-frame clones only and misses some. The repertoire holds approximately 50,000 clones, 76% seen once, with 10% to 15% in the top ten. Specified time point: week 35, safety follow-up. Every single dose of the vaccine, 300 ug of mutant IDH1 20-mer peptide, came with topical imiquimod. This sample comprised PBMCs, obtained from a glioma patient whose treatment included an IDH1 peptide vaccine. The source of these receptors is a man in his forties or fifties with glioma.

The chain employs TRBV11-3 and TRBJ2-1; D is possibly TRBD2 (6 bases). V shed 2 bases and J shed 3 bases, with 11 bases lying between them. This CDR3 region has 15 residues. CDR1 is SGHNT and CDR2 is YENEEA in the germline V gene. Here the CDR3 reads CASSLTGVDYNEQFF. As DNA, the CDR3 is TGTGCCAGCAGCTTAACGGGAGTTGACTACAATGAGCAGTTCTTC.

A few counts support this clone. The chain links TRBV19 to TRBJ1-1; D may be TRBD1 (6 bases). CDR3 size: 13 residues. CDR1 and CDR2 (germline): LNHDA, SQIVND (reference sequence). V lost 7 bases, J lost 2 bases, and 11 bases lay in between. This CDR3 is CASTAGQNTEAFF. CDR3 DNA sequence: TGTGCCAGTACTGCGGGACAAAACACTGAAGCTTTCTTT. Full variable domain (outside the CDR3, taken from reference TRBV19 and TRBJ1-1): DGGITQSPKYLFRKEGQNVTLSCEQNLNHDAMYWYRQDPGQGLRLIYYSQIVNDFQKGDIAEGYSVSREKKESFPLTVTSAQKNPTAFYLCASTAGQNTEAFFGQGTRLTVV.

The chain joins TRBV13 to TRBJ1-2; 9 bases match TRBD1. Germline assignment: CDR1 PRHDT and CDR2 FYEKMQ (reference sequence). This CDR3 has 18 amino acids. With 5 bases clipped from V and 0 bases from J, the junction kept 13 bases outside the gene matches. The CDR3 spells CASSLKTGGYRTNYGYTF. The CDR3 coding sequence is TGTGCCAGCAGCCTCAAGACAGGGGGATACCGTACTAACTATGGCTACACCTTC.

The chain joins TRBV6-1 to TRBJ2-7; a weak D match, TRBD2 (5 bases). Trimming removed 10 bases at V and 2 bases at J, with 15 bases between. The CDR3 is 13 residues long. The germline V gene encodes CDR1 MNHNS and CDR2 SASEGT. CDR3 loop: CATLTYGTYEQYF. In DNA, the CDR3 is TGTGCCACCTTAACTTACGGGACCTACGAGCAGTACTTC.